These T cell receptor beta chains were read from a single sample in a study of regulatory T cells in long-lasting Graves disease. TCRdb itself ran the multiplex PCR reads through MiXCR, one entry per CDR3 protein. This table has 420,000 or so distinct CDR3 sequences, roughly a quarter appearing once. The material was peripheral blood mononuclear cells (PBMCs), obtained when the disease was refractory, from a patient treated with antithyroid drugs. These receptors came from a female donor with Graves disease. The CDR3 runs from the conserved cysteine through the conserved F or W. Each record gives: J gene, D gene, V gene, clone size, CDR3 protein, CDR3 DNA. A D gene is named only where the DNA matches it firmly. Size is stated for part of the rows, as once, few or many counts, or as a class when the clone is expanded.

TRBJ2-5 | TRBD2 | TRBV19 | many | CASSSPGTSRETQYF | TGTGCCAGTAGTTCTCCCGGGACTAGCCGAGAGACCCAGTACTTC
TRBJ2-5 | TRBD1 | TRBV28 | NA | CASSLDISTGVSKTQYF | TGTGCCAGCAGCTTAGACATTAGTACAGGGGTCTCGAAGACCCAGTACTTC
TRBJ1-4 | NA | TRBV7-3 | NA | CASSRGQVSEKLFF | TGTGCCAGCAGCCGGGGGCAAGTTTCGGAAAAACTGTTTTTT
TRBJ2-7 | TRBD2 | TRBV7-2 | few | CASSPTSGLSYEQYF | TGTGCCAGCAGCCCCACTAGCGGACTCTCCTACGAGCAGTACTTC
TRBJ2-6 | NA | TRBV19 | NA | CASVRTSGANVLTF | TGTGCCAGCGTACGTACATCCGGGGCCAACGTCCTGACTTTC
TRBJ2-5 | NA | TRBV12-3/TRBV12-4 | many | CASSRLETQYF | TGTGCCAGCAGCCGGTTAGAGACCCAGTACTTC
TRBJ1-2 | TRBD1 | TRBV5-1 | NA | CASSTRTGLGYTF | TGCGCCAGCAGCACCAGGACAGGACTTGGCTACACCTTC
TRBJ1-1 | NA | TRBV28 | many | CASSLGATNTEAFF | TGTGCCAGCAGTTTAGGGGCCACGAACACTGAAGCTTTCTTT
TRBJ2-5 | TRBD2 | TRBV3-1 | few | CASSQDASGDQETQYF | TGTGCCAGCAGCCAAGATGCTAGCGGGGATCAAGAGACCCAGTACTTC
TRBJ2-7 | TRBD1 | TRBV15 | few | CATSRVRMIGGWYEQYF | TGTGCCACCAGCAGAGTACGCATGATAGGGGGCTGGTACGAGCAGTACTTC
TRBJ2-5 | TRBD1 | TRBV4-2 | few | CASSQVTGGNLETQYF | TGTGCCAGCAGCCAGGTTACAGGGGGCAACTTGGAGACCCAGTACTTC
TRBJ2-7 | NA | TRBV28 | NA | CASSLSWGRDYEQYF | TGTGCCAGCAGTTTATCCTGGGGCAGGGACTACGAGCAGTACTTC
TRBJ2-5 | TRBD2 | TRBV6-2/TRBV6-3 | few | CASSYAETGTNQETQYF | TGTGCCAGCAGTTACGCCGAAACCGGGACTAACCAAGAGACCCAGTACTTC
TRBJ1-2 | NA | TRBV6-1 | NA | CASRTGERYTF | TGTGCCAGCAGGACAGGAGAAAGATACACCTTC
TRBJ2-1 | NA | TRBV7-8 | NA | CASSLKGSYNEQFF | TGTGCCAGCAGCTTAAAGGGCTCCTACAATGAGCAGTTCTTC
TRBJ2-1 | NA | TRBV19 | few | CASSPPVGEQFF | TGTGCCAGTAGTCCCCCTGTCGGTGAGCAGTTCTTC
TRBJ2-7 | TRBD2 | TRBV2 | NA | CASTEAGRDEQYF | TGTGCCAGCACCGAAGCAGGGAGGGACGAGCAGTACTTC
TRBJ1-2 | TRBD1 | TRBV5-1 | few | CASSLAARGLGYTF | TGCGCCAGCAGCTTGGCCGCCAGGGGGCTTGGCTACACCTTC
TRBJ1-2 | NA | TRBV20-1 | few | CSAREGSRQYGYTF | TGCAGTGCTAGAGAAGGATCCAGACAGTATGGCTACACCTTC
TRBJ1-2 | NA | TRBV20-1 | NA | CSARDGYRYGYTF | TGCAGTGCTAGAGACGGGTATAGATATGGCTACACCTTC
TRBJ1-1 | NA | TRBV7-9 | few | CASSAGHAANTEAFF | TGTGCCAGCAGCGCAGGACACGCAGCGAACACTGAAGCTTTCTTT
TRBJ1-2 | TRBD1 | TRBV20-1 | NA | CSAGTDRNYGYTF | TGCAGTGCTGGAACGGACAGGAACTATGGCTACACCTTC
TRBJ2-2 | NA | TRBV28 | few | CASSLIRAHGTGELFF | TGTGCCAGCAGTTTAATACGGGCGCACGGCACCGGGGAGCTGTTTTTT
TRBJ2-2 | TRBD2 | TRBV7-9 | few | CASGISGRANGELFF | TGTGCCAGCGGGATCAGCGGGAGGGCAAACGGGGAGCTGTTTTTT
TRBJ2-3 | NA | TRBV7-2 | few | CASSLLGGTPDTQYF | TGTGCCAGCAGCTTACTAGGGGGAACCCCAGATACGCAGTATTTT
TRBJ2-5 | NA | TRBV12-3/TRBV12-4 | many | CASSPPSLQETQYF | TGTGCCAGCAGTCCCCCCAGTTTACAAGAGACCCAGTACTTC
TRBJ1-1 | TRBD1 | TRBV6-1 | NA | CASWRGRKAFF | TGTGCCAGCTGGAGGGGGCGGAAAGCTTTCTTT
TRBJ1-5 | TRBD1 | TRBV29-1 | few | CSVWTGQGQPQHF | TGCAGCGTTTGGACAGGGCAGGGTCAGCCCCAGCATTTT
TRBJ1-6 | NA | TRBV6-9 | NA | CASSYRDGSPLHF | TGTGCCAGCAGTTACAGGGATGGTTCACCCCTCCACTTT